These T cell receptor beta chains were read from a single sample in a study of cytomegalovirus exposure and HLA in healthy donors. The data were produced by immunoSEQ multiplex PCR, yet TCRdb's version contains in-frame clones alone and is incomplete. The profile shows 110,000 to 150,000 clones, more than 75% of them singletons. The sequencing input was PBMCs. These receptors originate from a female donor in good health and CMV-seronegative. Both conserved end residues are part of each CDR3. D genes are given only for firm matches. Size tells how often a clone was seen (once, few, many) or the class of an expanded clone, and some rows leave it out.

V gene	J gene	clone size	D gene	CDR3 protein	CDR3 DNA
TRBV7-6	TRBJ2-5	NA	NA	CASSPTGETQYF	TGTGCCAGCAGCCCCACAGGAGAGACCCAGTACTTC
TRBV7-9	TRBJ2-2	few	TRBD2	CASTLAGTSDTGELFF	TGTGCCAGCACCTTAGCGGGGACTAGCGACACCGGGGAGCTGTTTTTT
TRBV7-2	TRBJ1-1	NA	NA	CASSLTENTEAFF	TGTGCCAGCAGCCTGACAGAAAACACTGAAGCTTTCTTT
TRBV27	TRBJ2-2	NA	TRBD2	CASSSLPGLAGPGELFF	TGTGCCAGCAGTTCTTTACCGGGACTAGCGGGGCCCGGGGAGCTGTTTTTT
TRBV6-1	TRBJ1-4	NA	TRBD1	CASSESFGGQGGEKLFF	TGTGCCAGCAGTGAATCTTTTGGGGGACAGGGAGGGGAAAAACTGTTTTTT
TRBV5-1	TRBJ2-1	NA	TRBD2	CASSRGAENEQFF	TGCGCCAGCTCGCGGGGGGCCGAGAATGAGCAGTTCTTC
TRBV7-2	TRBJ2-3	NA	NA	CASSFAAVPTDTQYF	TGTGCCAGCAGCTTCGCGGCGGTGCCCACAGATACGCAGTATTTT
TRBV29-1	TRBJ2-1	few	TRBD2	CSVDRSGRNEQFF	TGCAGCGTTGACCGTAGCGGGAGGAATGAGCAGTTCTTC
TRBV5-1	TRBJ1-3	NA	NA	CASSLSGDPGNTIYF	TGCGCCAGCAGCCTTTCAGGGGACCCTGGAAACACCATATATTTT
TRBV4-3	TRBJ2-7	NA	TRBD1	CASSQEPGQVIYEQYF	TGCGCCAGCAGCCAAGAGCCTGGACAGGTAATCTACGAGCAGTACTTC
TRBV28	TRBJ1-2	NA	NA	CASSPLAPAGYTF	TGTGCCAGCAGTCCCCTGGCCCCCGCTGGCTACACCTTC
TRBV4-1	TRBJ2-3	NA	TRBD2	CASSPVSGRAGTDTQYF	TGCGCCAGCAGCCCAGTAAGCGGGAGGGCCGGAACAGATACGCAGTATTTT
TRBV18	TRBJ2-5	few	TRBD1	CASSRNLPGQGLGETQYF	TGTGCCAGCTCACGCAATCTCCCGGGACAGGGTTTAGGAGAGACCCAGTACTTC
TRBV11-1	TRBJ2-2	few	NA	CASSILRGTGELFF	TGTGCCAGCAGTATTCTCAGGGGAACCGGGGAGCTGTTTTTT
TRBV7-2	TRBJ2-2	NA	NA	CASSSRTGELFF	TGTGCCAGCAGCAGCCGGACCGGGGAGCTGTTTTTT
TRBV6-5	TRBJ1-2	medium-sized	NA	CASRFQGSYGYTF	TGTGCCAGCAGATTCCAGGGGTCCTATGGCTACACCTTC
TRBV10-3	TRBJ1-4	NA	TRBD1	CAISPGQGRANEKLFF	TGTGCCATCAGTCCGGGACAGGGGCGAGCTAATGAAAAACTGTTTTTT
TRBV7-8	TRBJ2-1	NA	TRBD2	CASSPPPRLAGRQGEQFF	TGTGCCAGCAGCCCACCCCCTCGACTAGCGGGAAGGCAGGGTGAGCAGTTCTTC
TRBV2	TRBJ1-2	NA	NA	CASSEYPGYGYTF	TGTGCCAGCAGTGAATATCCGGGGTATGGCTACACCTTC
TRBV27	TRBJ2-1	NA	NA	CASSSGDAYNEQFF	TGTGCCAGCAGTTCAGGGGACGCCTACAATGAGCAGTTCTTC
TRBV7-9	TRBJ1-1	NA	TRBD1	CASSPSDRGMNTEAFF	TGTGCCAGCAGCCCCTCGGACAGGGGCATGAACACTGAAGCTTTCTTT
TRBV6-5	TRBJ2-1	NA	NA	CASFRDSSNEQFF	TGTGCCAGTTTCCGGGACTCGAGTAATGAGCAGTTCTTC